This TCR beta chain came from a study of CD8+ T cells in alopecia areata. About the study: Disease severity was quantified as SALT score of affected scalp area.

Treatment indicated: oral pan-JAK inhibitor, 5-10 mg twice daily. Extraction and reverse transcription of RNA yielded cDNA as the sequencing template. Assay: immunoSEQ multiplex PCR; the TCRdb copy retains only in-frame clones and omits some. The sample lists around 110,000 clones, 65% to 85% occurring once. To note about this clone: Its antigen is unidentified.

General observations from the study: The study also sequences resident alphabeta T cells of normal skin in scalp samples.

The sample in question was CD8+ T cells sorted from blood, obtained at week 24, from a patient treated with tofacitinib. The receptor comes from a human donor with alopecia areata.

The DNA for the CDR3 is TGTGCCAGCAGTGACTGGGGGCGAGGGGGCACCGGGGAGCTGTTTTTT. Its protein product is CASSDWGRGGTGELFF. The rearrangement joins TRBV11-3 to TRBJ2-2; a weak D match, TRBD1 (6 bases). This CDR3 is built from 16 residues. The V end lost 6 bases, the J end lost 4 bases, and 18 bases lay between the germline ends. Looked up from germline, CDR1 is SGHNT and CDR2 is YENEEA.